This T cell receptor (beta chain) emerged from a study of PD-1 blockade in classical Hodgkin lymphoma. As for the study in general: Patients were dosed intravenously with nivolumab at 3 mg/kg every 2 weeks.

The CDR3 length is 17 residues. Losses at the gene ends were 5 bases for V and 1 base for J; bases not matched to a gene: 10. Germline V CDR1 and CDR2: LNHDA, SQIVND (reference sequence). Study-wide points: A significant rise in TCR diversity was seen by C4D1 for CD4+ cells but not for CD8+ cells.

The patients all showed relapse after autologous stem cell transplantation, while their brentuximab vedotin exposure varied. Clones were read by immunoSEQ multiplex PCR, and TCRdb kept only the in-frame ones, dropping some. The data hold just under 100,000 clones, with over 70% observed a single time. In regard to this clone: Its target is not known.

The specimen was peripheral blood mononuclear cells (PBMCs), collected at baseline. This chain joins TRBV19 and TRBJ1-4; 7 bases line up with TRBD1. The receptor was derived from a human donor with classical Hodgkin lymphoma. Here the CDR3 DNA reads TGTGCCAGTAGTTCCTGGGGACAGCTGAGAACTAATGAAAAACTGTTTTTT. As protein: CASSSWGQLRTNEKLFF.